This is a list of T cell receptor beta chains from one sample in a study of read filtering for tumor transcriptome and immune sequencing. TCRdb recomputed calls from the reads with MiXCR, one row per CDR3 protein. The table includes 93,000 or so distinct CDR3 sequences, 20% to 25% detected once. Sequenced input: a population of CD138-negative cells sorted from bone marrow. The receptors originated from a donor at least 40 years old with multiple myeloma. Both conserved end residues are part of each CDR3. The order of the fields is D gene, J gene, V gene, clone size, CDR3 DNA, CDR3 protein. D genes are given only for firm matches. Where a row states a size, it is once, few, many or the class of an expanded clone; other rows omit it.

>.|TRBJ2-3|TRBV20-1|many
TGCAGTGCTAGAGCGGGCTTTGGCGCAGATACGCAGTATTTT
CSARAGFGADTQYF
>TRBD1|TRBJ1-5|TRBV2|many
TGTGCCAGCAGTGAAGCCTTACAGGGGGCTCAGCCCCAGCATTTT
CASSEALQGAQPQHF
>TRBD1|TRBJ2-6|TRBV7-6|many
TGTGCCAGCAGCTTAGTGGCAGGGGGTGACTCTGGGGCCAACGTCCTGACTTTC
CASSLVAGGDSGANVLTF
>TRBD1|TRBJ2-5|TRBV18|many
TGTGCCAGCTCACAATCGGACAGGGACGGGACCCAGTACTTC
CASSQSDRDGTQYF
>.|TRBJ1-2|TRBV20-1|many
TGCAGTGCTACCGTGGACAGAATTGGCTACACCTTC
CSATVDRIGYTF
>TRBD1|TRBJ2-5|TRBV3-1|.
TGTGCCAGCAGCAGGGGACAGGGGGGAGAGACCCAGCACTTC
CASSRGQGGETQHF
>.|TRBJ1-5|TRBV7-2|many
TGTGCCAGCAGCCTTAAACGGACTGGGCAACCCCAGCATTTT
CASSLKRTGQPQHF
>TRBD1|TRBJ2-6|TRBV19|many
TGTGCCAGTAGTAGGCTAAGACAGGGGGCAAGCTCTGGGGCCAACGTCCTGACTTTC
CASSRLRQGASSGANVLTF
>TRBD1|TRBJ1-5|TRBV6-6|few
TGTGCCAGCACTCGGGACAGGAATCAGCCCCAGCATTTT
CASTRDRNQPQHF
>TRBD1|TRBJ2-5|TRBV4-2|many
TGTGCCAGCAGCCAAACAGGGGGCCAAGAGACCCAGTACTTC
CASSQTGGQETQYF
>.|TRBJ1-4|TRBV20-1|many
TGCAGTGCTAGTCGAGGGGGGGCAACTAATGAAAAACTGTTTTTT
CSASRGGATNEKLFF
>.|TRBJ1-1|TRBV18|.
TGTACCAGCTCATTGACAGAGAACACTGAAGCTTTCTTT
CTSSLTENTEAFF
>.|TRBJ1-3|TRBV5-1|.
TGCGCCAGCAGCCAGACAGGAAGCTCTGGAAACACCATATATTTT
CASSQTGSSGNTIYF
>TRBD2|TRBJ2-1|TRBV5-1|.
TGCGCCAGCGGCGATTGCGGGGGAGATAACAATGAGCAGTTCTTC
CASGDCGGDNNEQFF
>.|TRBJ2-2|TRBV2|many
TGTGCCAGCACAGGAGGGTCAGGGGCGAACACCGGGGAGCTGTTTTTT
CASTGGSGANTGELFF
>.|TRBJ1-1|TRBV7-9|few
TGTGCCAGCAGCGAGCCGGCGTCAGGCTCCTTCACTGAAGCTTTCTTT
CASSEPASGSFTEAFF
>.|TRBJ2-5|TRBV7-2|many
TGTGCCAGCAGCGTCCACGGTCGGGGGGCGCCGCGGGAGACCCAGTACTTC
CASSVHGRGAPRETQYF
>.|TRBJ2-5|TRBV29-1|many
TGCAGCGTTGTTAGCAATTCAGAGACCCAGTACTTC
CSVVSNSETQYF
>.|TRBJ1-2|TRBV11-2|.
TGTGCCAGCAGCTTTCCCGACACCTATGGCTACACCTTC
CASSFPDTYGYTF
>TRBD2|TRBJ2-3|TRBV6-2/TRBV6-3|many
TGTGCCAGCAGTTCATCTAGCGGGGGGGCCCCAGATACGCAGTATTTT
CASSSSSGGAPDTQYF
>.|TRBJ1-5|TRBV7-2|.
TGTGCCAGCAGCTTAGCCAGGGTTCAGCCTCAGCCCCAGCATTTT
CASSLARVQPQPQHF
>.|TRBJ2-1|TRBV7-2|many
TGTGCCAGCAGCCCGGCGGGTGGAAGCTCCTACAATGAGCAGTTCTTC
CASSPAGGSSYNEQFF
>.|TRBJ1-1|TRBV9|many
TGTGCCAGCAGCGCATATTATGGGGGACGGAACACTGAAGCTTTCTTT
CASSAYYGGRNTEAFF
>TRBD2|TRBJ2-3|TRBV5-4|few
TGTGCCAGCAGCCCGGGTGGGCTAGCGGGGCGCACAGATACGCAGTATTTT
CASSPGGLAGRTDTQYF
>.|TRBJ2-3|TRBV28|many
TGTGCCAGCAGACAACAGTACTCAACGCAGTATTTT
CASRQQYSTQYF
>.|TRBJ2-1|TRBV3-1|many
TGTGCCAGCAGCCGCGGACCGTTGGGAGGCTCCTACAATGAGCAGTTCTTC
CASSRGPLGGSYNEQFF
>.|TRBJ2-1|TRBV19|many
TGTGCCAGCCTAGAGGGGAATGAGCAGTTCTTC
CASLEGNEQFF
>.|TRBJ2-1|TRBV28|many
TGTGCCAGCAGCCCCACCCGGGACACCTACAATGAGCAGTTCTTC
CASSPTRDTYNEQFF
>.|TRBJ2-7|TRBV20-1|.
TGCAGTGCTAGAGATCTTGGCGCCAGCTCCTACGAGCAGTACTTC
CSARDLGASSYEQYF
>TRBD1|TRBJ1-1|TRBV28|many
TGTGCCAGCAGTACCGGGACAGGGCTTGAAGCTTTCTTT
CASSTGTGLEAFF
>.|TRBJ2-7|TRBV7-8|.
TGTGCCAGCAGCTTTCAGGGTTACGAGCAGTACTTC
CASSFQGYEQYF
>.|TRBJ1-1|TRBV29-1|many
TGCAGCGTTGTGATTAGGGGCCAGGGTGAAGCTTTCTTT
CSVVIRGQGEAFF
>.|TRBJ1-1|TRBV3-1|once
TGTGCCAGCAGCCGGCCGGGCACAGTCAACACTGGAGCTTTCTTT
CASSRPGTVNTGAFF
>.|TRBJ2-5|TRBV10-3|many
TGTGCCATCAGTGAGTCGAGCGGTCAAGAGACCCAGTACTTC
CAISESSGQETQYF
>.|TRBJ1-1|TRBV6-2/TRBV6-3|many
TGTGCCAGCAGGAAGACGGGCATGAACACTGAAGCTTTCTTT
CASRKTGMNTEAFF
>.|TRBJ2-7|TRBV20-1|few
TGCAGTGGTAGGAGAGCCTACGAGCAGTACTTC
CSGRRAYEQYF
>TRBD1|TRBJ2-1|TRBV28|many
TGTGCCAGCAGTCCCCAAGACAGGGACCTAAATGAGCAGTTCTTC
CASSPQDRDLNEQFF
>.|TRBJ1-1|TRBV3-1|many
TGTGCCAGCAGCCAATACAAGGGGACGCGAGCCGGGTACACTGAAGCTTTCTTT
CASSQYKGTRAGYTEAFF
>.|TRBJ1-1|TRBV7-9|many
TGTGCCAGCAGCGCCCCCATGAACACTGAAGCTTTCTTT
CASSAPMNTEAFF
>.|TRBJ1-6|TRBV28|.
TGTGCCAGCAATTTGGGGGTCAATTCACACCTCCACTTT
CASNLGVNSHLHF
>.|TRBJ2-3|TRBV2|many
TGTGCCAGCAGAGCAGGGAGTCAAGGCACAGATACGCAGTATTTT
CASRAGSQGTDTQYF
>TRBD1|TRBJ2-7|TRBV28|.
TGTGCCAGCAGTTTTATCCCTGGGACAGCCTTGGAGCAGTACTTC
CASSFIPGTALEQYF
>.|TRBJ2-1|TRBV28|many
TGTGCCAGCAGTTTGGCAGGGGGGCCTGAGCAGTTCTTC
CASSLAGGPEQFF
>.|TRBJ1-2|TRBV3-1|many
TGTGCCAGCAGTTTGGATTATCGAGTTTACACCTTC
CASSLDYRVYTF